This T cell receptor beta chain derives from a study of shared clonotypes between healthy human individuals. The CDR3 spans 14 residues. CDR1 is MDHEN and CDR2 is SYDVKM in the germline V gene. V gave up 6 bases and J gave up 10 bases; unmatched junction bases: 8. Several immunoSEQ 96-well plates shared each subset's DNA, each plate a replicate. Assay used: immunoSEQ multiplex PCR; TCRdb lists only in-frame clones, some missing. The table shows hundreds of thousands of clones, with more than 95% occurring only once. Each donor was a Caucasian adult residing in Nashville, Tennessee. Sequencing used naive CD4+ T cells sorted from blood. Subset in this sample: CD45RA+ positively selected. The chain couples TRBV28 to TRBJ2-1, with 11 bases aligning to TRBD1. The source of this sequence is a woman in her 30s in good health. CDR3 in DNA: TGTGCCAGCAGCCGGGACAGGGGGGTTAGGGAGCAGTTCTTC. This sequence encodes CASSRDRGVREQFF.